This T cell receptor beta chain was retrieved from a study of blood T cell repertoires in COVID-19. Study-level background: The origin of the acute and convalescent COVID-19 samples was the United States, Italy and Spain. The analysed material was cDNA or gDNA that came from T cells, B-cell-depleted T cells, or PBMCs.

Source study methods: Cell counts per sample came from amplifying reference gene primers. Clones were read by immunoSEQ multiplex PCR, and TCRdb kept only the in-frame ones, dropping some. V and J calls and clone size are those listed in that table; D and trimming were worked out from the DNA. The profile shows 100,000 or so clones, 55% to 75% of them singletons. The sample consisted of peripheral blood. This TCR was recovered from a woman at least 80 years old with acute or convalescent COVID-19.

CDR3 loop: CASSPSGIGADTQYF. In DNA form, the CDR3 reads TGTGCCAGCTCACCATCGGGAATCGGGGCAGATACGCAGTATTTT. This rearrangement joins TRBV18 to TRBJ2-3, with D possibly being TRBD2 (5 bases). Germline loops: CDR1 KGHSH, CDR2 LQKENI. CDR3 length: 15 residues. The germline V and J ends were trimmed by 2 bases and 4 bases, with 13 bases remaining between them. Based on the CDR3 plus reference TRBV18 and TRBJ2-3, the full variable domain is NAGVMQNPRHLVRRRGQEARLRCSPMKGHSHVYWYRQLPEEGLKFMVYLQKENIIDESGMPKERFSAEFPKEGPSILRIQQVVRGDSAAYFCASSPSGIGADTQYFGPGTRLTVL.